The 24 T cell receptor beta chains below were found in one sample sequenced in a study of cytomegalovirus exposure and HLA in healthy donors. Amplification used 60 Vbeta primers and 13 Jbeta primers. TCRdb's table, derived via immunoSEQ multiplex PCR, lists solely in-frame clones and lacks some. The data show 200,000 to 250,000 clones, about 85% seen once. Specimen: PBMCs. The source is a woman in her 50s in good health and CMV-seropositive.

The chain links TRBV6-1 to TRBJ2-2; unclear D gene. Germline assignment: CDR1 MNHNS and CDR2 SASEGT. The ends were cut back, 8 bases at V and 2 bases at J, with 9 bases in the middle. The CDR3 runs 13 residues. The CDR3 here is CASFGGNTGELFF. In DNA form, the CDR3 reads TGTGCCAGCTTTGGCGGCAACACCGGGGAGCTGTTTTTT.

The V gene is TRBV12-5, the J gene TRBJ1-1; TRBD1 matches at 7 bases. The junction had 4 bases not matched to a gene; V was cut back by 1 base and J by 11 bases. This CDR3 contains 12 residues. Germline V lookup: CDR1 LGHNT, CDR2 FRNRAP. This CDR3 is CASGLDRGRAFF. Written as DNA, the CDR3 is TGTGCTAGTGGTTTGGATAGGGGGCGGGCTTTCTTT.

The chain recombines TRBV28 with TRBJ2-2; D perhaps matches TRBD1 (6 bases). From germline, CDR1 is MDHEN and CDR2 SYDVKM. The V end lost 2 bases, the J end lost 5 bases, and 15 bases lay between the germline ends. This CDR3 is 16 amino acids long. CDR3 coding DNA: TGTGCCAGCAGTTTAGGAACAGGGTATTTGACCGGGGAGCTGTTTTTT. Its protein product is CASSLGTGYLTGELFF.

The CDR3 reads CASSPAVVTGGAKNIQYF. As DNA, the CDR3 is TGTGCCAGTAGTCCTGCGGTAGTGACAGGGGGAGCCAAAAACATTCAGTACTTC. This rearrangement joins TRBV19 to TRBJ2-4; 9 nucleotides agree with TRBD1. The V and J ends lost 5 bases and 0 bases, in that order; junction bases with no gene match: 11. The germline CDR1 and CDR2 sequences are LNHDA and SQIVND (reference sequence). The CDR3 spans 18 residues.

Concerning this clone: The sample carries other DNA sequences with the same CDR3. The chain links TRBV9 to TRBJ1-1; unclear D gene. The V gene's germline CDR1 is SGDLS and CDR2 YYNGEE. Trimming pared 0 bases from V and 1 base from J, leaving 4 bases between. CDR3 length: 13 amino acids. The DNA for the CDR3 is TGTGCCAGCAGCGTAGTCTCGAACACTGAAGCTTTCTTT. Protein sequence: CASSVVSNTEAFF.

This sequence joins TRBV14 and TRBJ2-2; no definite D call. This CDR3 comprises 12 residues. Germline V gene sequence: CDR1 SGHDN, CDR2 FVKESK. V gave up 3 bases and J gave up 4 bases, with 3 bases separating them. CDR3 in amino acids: CASSQSTGELFF. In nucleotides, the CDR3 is TGTGCCAGCAGCCAGAGCACCGGGGAGCTGTTTTTT. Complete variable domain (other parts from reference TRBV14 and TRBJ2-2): EAGVTQFPSHSVIEKGQTVTLRCDPISGHDNLYWYRRVMGKEIKFLLHFVKESKQDESGMPNNRFLAERTGGTYSTLKVQPAELEDSGVYFCASSQSTGELFFGEGSRLTVL.

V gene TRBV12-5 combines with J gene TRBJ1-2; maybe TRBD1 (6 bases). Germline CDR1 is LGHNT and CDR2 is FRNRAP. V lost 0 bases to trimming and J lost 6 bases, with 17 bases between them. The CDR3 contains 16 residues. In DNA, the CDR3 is TGTGCTAGTGGTTTGGTAAAAGGCCAGGGGTTGGATGGCTACACCTTC. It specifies CASGLVKGQGLDGYTF.

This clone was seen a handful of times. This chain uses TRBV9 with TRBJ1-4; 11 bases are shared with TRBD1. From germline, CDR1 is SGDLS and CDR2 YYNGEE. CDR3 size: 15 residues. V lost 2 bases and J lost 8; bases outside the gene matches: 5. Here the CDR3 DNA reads TGTGCCAGCAGCGTCCAGGGACAGGGGGACGAAAAACTGTTTTTT. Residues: CASSVQGQGDEKLFF.

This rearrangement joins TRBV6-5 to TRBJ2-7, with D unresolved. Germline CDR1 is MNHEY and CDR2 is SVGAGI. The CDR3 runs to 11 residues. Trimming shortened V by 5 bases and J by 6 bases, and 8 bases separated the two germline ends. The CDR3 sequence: CASSPNTEQYF. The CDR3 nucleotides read TGTGCCAGCAGTCCAAACACCGAGCAGTACTTC.

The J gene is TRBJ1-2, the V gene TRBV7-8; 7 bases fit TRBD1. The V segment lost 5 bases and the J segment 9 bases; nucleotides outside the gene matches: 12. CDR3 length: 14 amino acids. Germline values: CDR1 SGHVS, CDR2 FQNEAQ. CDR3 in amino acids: CASSTTGELWSYTF. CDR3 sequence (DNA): TGTGCCAGCAGCACCACAGGGGAGCTATGGAGCTACACCTTC.

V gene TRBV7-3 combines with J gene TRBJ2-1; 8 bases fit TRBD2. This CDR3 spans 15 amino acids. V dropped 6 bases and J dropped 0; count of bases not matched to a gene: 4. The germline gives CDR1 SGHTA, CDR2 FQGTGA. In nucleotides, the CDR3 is TGTGCCAGCAGTCTCAGCGGGGGCTCCTACAATGAGCAGTTCTTC. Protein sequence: CASSLSGGSYNEQFF.

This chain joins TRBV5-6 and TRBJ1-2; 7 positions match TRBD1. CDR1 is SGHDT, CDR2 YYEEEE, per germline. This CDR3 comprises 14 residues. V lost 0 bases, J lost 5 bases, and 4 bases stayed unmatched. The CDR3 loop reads CASSLVRGRYGYTF. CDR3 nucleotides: TGTGCCAGCAGCTTGGTCAGGGGGAGGTATGGCTACACCTTC.

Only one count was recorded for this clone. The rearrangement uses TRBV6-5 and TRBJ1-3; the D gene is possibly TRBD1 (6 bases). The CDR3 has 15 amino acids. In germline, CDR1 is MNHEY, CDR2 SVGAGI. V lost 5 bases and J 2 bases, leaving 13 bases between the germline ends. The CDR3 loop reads CASSGGPLTGNTIYF. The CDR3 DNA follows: TGTGCCAGCAGTGGGGGCCCCCTAACTGGAAACACCATATATTTT.

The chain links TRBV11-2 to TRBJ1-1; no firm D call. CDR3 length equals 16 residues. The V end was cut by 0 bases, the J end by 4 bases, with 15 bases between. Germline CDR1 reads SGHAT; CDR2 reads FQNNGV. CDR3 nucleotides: TGTGCCAGCAGCTTAGAGATCGCCTTACTCGGCACTGAAGCTTTCTTT. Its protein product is CASSLEIALLGTEAFF.

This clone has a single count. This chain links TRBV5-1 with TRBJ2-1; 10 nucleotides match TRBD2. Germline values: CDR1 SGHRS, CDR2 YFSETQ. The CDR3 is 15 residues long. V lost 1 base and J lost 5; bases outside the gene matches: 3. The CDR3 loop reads CASSLLAGVNNEQFF. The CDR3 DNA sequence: TGCGCCAGCAGCTTGCTAGCGGGGGTAAACAATGAGCAGTTCTTC. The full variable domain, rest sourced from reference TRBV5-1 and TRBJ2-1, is KAGVTQTPRYLIKTRGQQVTLSCSPISGHRSVSWYQQTPGQGLQFLFEYFSETQRNKGNFPGRFSGRQFSNSRSEMNVSTLELGDSALYLCASSLLAGVNNEQFFGPGTRLTVL.

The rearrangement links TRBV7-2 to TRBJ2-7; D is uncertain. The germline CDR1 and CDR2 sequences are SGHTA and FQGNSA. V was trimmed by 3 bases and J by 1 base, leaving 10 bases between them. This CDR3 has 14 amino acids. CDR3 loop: CASSLMTGSYEQYF. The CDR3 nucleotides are TGTGCCAGCAGCTTGATGACGGGTTCCTACGAGCAGTACTTC.

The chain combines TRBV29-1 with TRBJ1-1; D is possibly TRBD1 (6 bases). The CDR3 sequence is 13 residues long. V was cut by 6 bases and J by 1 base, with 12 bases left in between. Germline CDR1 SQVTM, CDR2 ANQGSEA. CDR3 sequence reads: CSVNLGGNTEAFF. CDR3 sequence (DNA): TGCAGCGTAAACCTAGGGGGGAACACTGAAGCTTTCTTT. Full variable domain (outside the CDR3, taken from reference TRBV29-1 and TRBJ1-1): SAVISQKPSRDICQRGTSLTIQCQVDSQVTMMFWYRQQPGQSLTLIATANQGSEATYESGFVIDKFPISRPNLTFSTLTVSNMSPEDSSIYLCSVNLGGNTEAFFGQGTRLTVV.

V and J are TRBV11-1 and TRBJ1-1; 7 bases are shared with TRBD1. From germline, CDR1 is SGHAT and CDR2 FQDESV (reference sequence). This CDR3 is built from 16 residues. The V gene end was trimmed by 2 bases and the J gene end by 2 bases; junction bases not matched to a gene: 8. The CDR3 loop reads CASSLWGAGGNTEAFF. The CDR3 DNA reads TGTGCCAGCAGCTTATGGGGGGCAGGGGGAAACACTGAAGCTTTCTTT.

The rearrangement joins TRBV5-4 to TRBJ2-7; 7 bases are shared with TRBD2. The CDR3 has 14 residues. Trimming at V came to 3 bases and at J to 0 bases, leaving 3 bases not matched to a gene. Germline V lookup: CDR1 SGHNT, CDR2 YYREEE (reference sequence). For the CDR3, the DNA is TGTGCCAGCAGCTGGGGGGGATCCTCCTACGAGCAGTACTTC. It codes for CASSWGGSSYEQYF.

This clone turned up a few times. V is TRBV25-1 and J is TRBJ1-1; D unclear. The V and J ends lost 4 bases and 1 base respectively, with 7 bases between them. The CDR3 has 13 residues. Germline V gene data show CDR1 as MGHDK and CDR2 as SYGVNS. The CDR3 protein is CASSAGWNTEAFF. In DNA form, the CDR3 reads TGTGCCAGCAGTGCGGGTTGGAACACTGAAGCTTTCTTT.

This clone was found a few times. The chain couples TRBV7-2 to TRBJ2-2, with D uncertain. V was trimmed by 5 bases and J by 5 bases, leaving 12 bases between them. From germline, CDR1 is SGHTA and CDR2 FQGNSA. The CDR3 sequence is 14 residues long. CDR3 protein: CASSHRSGTGELFF. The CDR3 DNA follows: TGTGCCAGCAGCCACCGGTCCGGGACCGGGGAGCTGTTTTTT.

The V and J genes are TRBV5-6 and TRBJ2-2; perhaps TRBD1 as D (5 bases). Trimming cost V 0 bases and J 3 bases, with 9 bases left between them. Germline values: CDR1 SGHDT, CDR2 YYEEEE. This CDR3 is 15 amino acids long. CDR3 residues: CASSLAGIDTGELFF. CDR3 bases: TGTGCCAGCAGCTTGGCAGGGATTGACACCGGGGAGCTGTTTTTT.

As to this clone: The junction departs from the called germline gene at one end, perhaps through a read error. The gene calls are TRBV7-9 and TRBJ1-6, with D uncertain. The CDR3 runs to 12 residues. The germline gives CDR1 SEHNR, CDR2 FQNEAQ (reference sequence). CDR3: CSSSLQFSPLHF. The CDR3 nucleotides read TGTTCCAGCAGCTTACAGTTTTCACCCCTCCACTTT.

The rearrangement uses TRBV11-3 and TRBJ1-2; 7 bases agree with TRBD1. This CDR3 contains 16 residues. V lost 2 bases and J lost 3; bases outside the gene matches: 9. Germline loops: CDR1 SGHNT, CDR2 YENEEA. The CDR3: CASSLPGEGAHYGYTF. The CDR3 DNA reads TGTGCCAGCAGCTTACCGGGAGAGGGGGCTCACTATGGCTACACCTTC. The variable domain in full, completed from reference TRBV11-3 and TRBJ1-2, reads EAGVVQSPRYKIIEKKQPVAFWCNPISGHNTLYWYLQNLGQGPELLIRYENEEAVDDSQLPKDRFSAERLKGVDSTLKIQPAELGDSAVYLCASSLPGEGAHYGYTFGSGTRLTVV.